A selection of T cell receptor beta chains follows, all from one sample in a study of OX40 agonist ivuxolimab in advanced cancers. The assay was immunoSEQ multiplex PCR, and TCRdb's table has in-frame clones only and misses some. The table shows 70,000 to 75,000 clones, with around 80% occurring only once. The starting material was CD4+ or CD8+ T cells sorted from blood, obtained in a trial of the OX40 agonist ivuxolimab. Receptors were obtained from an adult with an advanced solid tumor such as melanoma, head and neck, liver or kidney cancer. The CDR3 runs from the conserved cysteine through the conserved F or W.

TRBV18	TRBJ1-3	CASSPNRDLSGNTIYF
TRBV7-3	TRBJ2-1	CASSLIRYNEQFF
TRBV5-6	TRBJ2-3	CASSLENRGGTDTQYF
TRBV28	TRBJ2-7	CASSLASSTTGTEQYF
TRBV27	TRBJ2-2	CASSLRGWTSGVYDTGELFF
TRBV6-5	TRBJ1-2	CASSYSAEQGGYTF
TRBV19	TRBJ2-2	CASRWSGELFF
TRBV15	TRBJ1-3	CATSRDQGFAGNTIYF
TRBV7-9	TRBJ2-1	CASPARGISYNEQFF
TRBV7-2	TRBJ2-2	CASSSRDRGELFF
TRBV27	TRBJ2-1	CASSWSLAGGQNNEQFF
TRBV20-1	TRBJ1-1	CSASSDHGFF
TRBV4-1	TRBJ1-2	CASSLGGVTRNIYGYTF
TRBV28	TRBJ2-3	CASSFLFGRGQPAGGYF
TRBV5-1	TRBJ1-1	CASSAGTANTEAFF
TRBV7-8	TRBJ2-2	CASRQTGGGTGELFF
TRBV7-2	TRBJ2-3	CASSMWGGQSDTQYF
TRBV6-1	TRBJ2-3	CASLPGQGDTQYF
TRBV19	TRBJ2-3	CASSQTSGVTDTQYF
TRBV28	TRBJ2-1	CASSSRRGRGGNEQFF
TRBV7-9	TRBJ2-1	CASSPRWTSGGQFF
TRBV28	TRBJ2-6	CASRHQVVGANVLTF
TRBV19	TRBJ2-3	CASSTGLAGTDTQYF
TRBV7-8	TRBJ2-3	CASSALEGTQYF
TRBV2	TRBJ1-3	CASSEVQGSGNTIYF
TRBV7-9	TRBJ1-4	CASSQDRTNEKLFF
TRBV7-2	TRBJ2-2	CASSLNLGPGTGELFF